The 27 T cell receptor beta chains below all came from one sample that was sequenced in a study of PD-1 blockade in classical Hodgkin lymphoma. Using immunoSEQ multiplex PCR, the repertoire was profiled, and TCRdb retains in-frame clones only, with some absent. The data show roughly 42,000 clones, with approximately 71% seen just once and over 2.5% held by the top ten. As for time point: cycle 4 day 1 (C4D1), after more than five weeks of nivolumab. Relapse after autologous stem cell transplantation occurred in every patient, and brentuximab vedotin exposure varied. The sequences come from peripheral blood mononuclear cells (PBMCs), collected before the fourth cycle of nivolumab. These receptors were obtained from a human donor with classical Hodgkin lymphoma.

This chain uses TRBV29-1 with TRBJ2-7; no firm D call. Germline V gene data show CDR1 as SQVTM and CDR2 as ANQGSEA. CDR3 length equals 11 residues. Trimming left V 3 bases short and J 4 bases short, with 7 bases between. CDR3 sequence: CSVDLNYEQYF. CDR3 sequence (DNA): TGCAGCGTTGATCTTAATTACGAGCAGTACTTC.

The chain is built from TRBV5-1 and TRBJ2-3; 8 bases line up with TRBD1. Germline-derived CDR1 and CDR2 are SGHRS and YFSETQ. J lost 0 bases, V lost 4 bases, and 4 bases had no gene match. The CDR3 covers 15 residues. The CDR3 loop is CASSRRQGSTDTQYF. The CDR3 DNA reads TGCGCCAGCAGCCGCCGACAGGGGAGCACAGATACGCAGTATTTT.

The rearrangement joins TRBV25-1 to TRBJ1-2, with D tentatively TRBD1 (5 bases). The length of the CDR3 is 12 residues. Per the germline V gene, CDR1 is MGHDK and CDR2 is SYGVNS. Deletions cut 0 bases from V and 7 bases from J, with 6 bases between. The CDR3 is CASSEYQGGYTF. In DNA form, the CDR3 reads TGTGCCAGCAGTGAATATCAGGGTGGCTACACCTTC.

This clone ranks as medium-sized. The rearrangement uses TRBV30 and TRBJ1-1, with D maybe TRBD1 (6 bases). The CDR3 runs 14 residues. The V gene lost 3 bases and the J gene lost 6 bases, with 17 bases spanning the gap. The germline CDR1 and CDR2 sequences are GTSNPN and SVGIG (reference sequence). CDR3 residues: CAWSERGGIPEAFF. In DNA form, the CDR3 reads TGTGCCTGGAGCGAGAGGGGGGGGATACCTGAAGCTTTCTTT.

The chain joins TRBV30 to TRBJ2-3; tentative D call: TRBD2 (5 bases). Germline values: CDR1 GTSNPN, CDR2 SVGIG (reference sequence). The V gene lost 3 bases and the J gene lost 4 bases, with 11 bases spanning the gap. The CDR3 is made up of 13 amino acids. This chain's CDR3 is CAWSSEGADTQYF. Here the CDR3 DNA reads TGTGCCTGGAGCAGCGAGGGTGCAGATACGCAGTATTTT.

CDR3 residues: CASSAWDARGGETQYF. The CDR3 bases are TGTGCCAGCAGTGCCTGGGACGCCCGGGGGGGGGAGACCCAGTACTTC. The chain has TRBV25-1 and TRBJ2-5; 8 bases agree with TRBD2. Germline CDR1 MGHDK, CDR2 SYGVNS. The CDR3 is 16 residues long. The ends lost 4 bases at V and 5 bases at J; junction bases unmatched: 12.

The CDR3 DNA follows: TGTGCCAGCGCGAGGGAGACCCAGTACTTC. It specifies CASARETQYF. V gene TRBV7-9 combines with J gene TRBJ2-5; D unclear. Germline-derived CDR1 and CDR2 are SEHNR and FQNEAQ (reference sequence). CDR3 length: 10 residues. The V end lost 8 bases, the J end lost 5 bases, and 6 bases lay between the germline ends.

This clone was detected once. This sequence joins TRBV10-2 and TRBJ2-7; no reliable D call. Trimming pared 4 bases from V and 6 bases from J, leaving 19 bases between. The V gene's germline CDR1 is WSHSY and CDR2 SAAADI. This CDR3 comprises 15 residues. Here the CDR3 reads CASSATPDGGSEQYF. The CDR3 coding sequence is TGCGCCAGCAGTGCTACACCCGACGGTGGGTCCGAGCAGTACTTC.

CDR3 residues: CASSLPGGETQYF. The CDR3 DNA reads as TGTGCCAGCAGCTTACCAGGGGGAGAGACCCAGTACTTC. The rearrangement joins TRBV7-9 to TRBJ2-5, with 7 nucleotides matching TRBD1. This CDR3 comprises 13 residues. V lost 2 bases, J lost 4 bases, and 1 base stayed unmatched. The germline V gene has CDR1 SEHNR and CDR2 FQNEAQ (reference sequence).

This clone was seen a few times. This chain joins TRBV5-4 and TRBJ2-4, with 9 bases fitting TRBD1. The V gene end was trimmed by 5 bases and the J gene end by 5 bases; junction bases not matched to a gene: 11. The CDR3 loop spans 16 amino acids. In germline, CDR1 is SGHNT, CDR2 YYREEE (reference sequence). The CDR3, as DNA: TGTGCCAGCAGTTATACCGGGACAGGGTATCAAAACATTCAGTACTTC. Translating it yields CASSYTGTGYQNIQYF.

V is TRBV5-4 and J is TRBJ1-2; tentative D call: TRBD1 (6 bases). The V gene lost 4 bases and the J gene lost 0 bases, with 13 bases spanning the gap. The germline CDR1 and CDR2 sequences are SGHNT and YYREEE (reference sequence). The CDR3 loop spans 15 amino acids. CDR3 DNA sequence: TGTGCCAGCAGCACCGGGACATCCTCTAACTATGGCTACACCTTC. Its translation is CASSTGTSSNYGYTF. The full variable domain, with the rest looked up from reference TRBV5-4 and TRBJ1-2, is ETGVTQSPTHLIKTRGQQVTLRCSSQSGHNTVSWYQQALGQGPQFIFQYYREEENGRGNFPPRFSGLQFPNYSSELNVNALELDDSALYLCASSTGTSSNYGYTFGSGTRLTVV.

This clone was seen more than once but under ten times. The chain carries TRBV28 and TRBJ1-1, with D maybe TRBD1 (5 bases). V was pared by 1 base and J by 3 bases, with 9 bases between. CDR3 length: 14 amino acids. Germline CDR1 reads MDHEN; CDR2 reads SYDVKM. The CDR3 nucleotides read TGTGCCAGCAGTTTATTCAGGGTGGACACTGAAGCTTTCTTT. This sequence encodes CASSLFRVDTEAFF.

This clone has only one observation. The V gene is TRBV5-8, the J gene TRBJ1-1, with a weak D call TRBD1 (5 bases). Germline CDR1 is SGHTS and CDR2 is YDEGEE. This CDR3 region has 14 residues. Trimming left V 0 bases short and J 5 bases short, with 11 bases between. CDR3 nucleotide sequence: TGTGCCAGCAGCTTGGGCCAGGGATCGACTGAAGCTTTCTTT. Translation: CASSLGQGSTEAFF.

The chain employs TRBV19 and TRBJ1-5; 7 nucleotides align to TRBD1. Looked up from germline, CDR1 is LNHDA and CDR2 is SQIVND (reference sequence). Losses at the gene ends were 10 bases for V and 3 bases for J; bases not matched to a gene: 12. The CDR3 is made up of 15 amino acids. This chain's CDR3 is CATTGARGDNQPQHF. Written as DNA, the CDR3 is TGTGCCACCACAGGGGCCCGAGGGGACAATCAGCCCCAGCATTTT.

This sequence joins TRBV10-3 and TRBJ2-5; the match to TRBD1 covers 9 bases. CDR1 is ENHRY, CDR2 SYGVKD, per germline. The CDR3 has 15 residues. Trimming took 5 bases from V and 0 from J; bases not matched to a gene: 4. The CDR3 DNA sequence: TGTGCCATCAGTCCGGGACAGGGCTACCAAGAGACCCAGTACTTC. Its translation is CAISPGQGYQETQYF.

This chain links TRBV2 with TRBJ1-3; tentatively, D is TRBD1 (5 bases). Between the trimmed V and J ends, which lost 2 bases and 2 bases, there was a span of 13 bases. Germline V gives CDR1 SNHLY, CDR2 FYNNEI. CDR3 length: 16 residues. DNA for the CDR3: TGTGCCAGCAGTGAACTCTCGGGGGGGACTGGAAACACCATATATTTT. Translation gives CASSELSGGTGNTIYF. The whole variable domain, remainder taken from reference TRBV2 and TRBJ1-3, is EPEVTQTPSHQVTQMGQEVILRCVPISNHLYFYWYRQILGQKVEFLVSFYNNEISEKSEIFDDQFSVERPDGSNFTLKIRSTKLEDSAMYFCASSELSGGTGNTIYFGEGSWLTVV.

V usage is TRBV4-1 and J usage is TRBJ2-7; D possibly corresponds to TRBD2 (5 bases). Trimming pared 0 bases from V and 4 bases from J, leaving 13 bases between. CDR3 length: 15 residues. Per the germline V gene, CDR1 is MGHRA and CDR2 is YSYEKL. The CDR3: CASSQDPGMIYEQYF. In DNA, the CDR3 is TGCGCCAGCAGCCAAGACCCGGGAATGATTTACGAGCAGTACTTC.

The sample holds a few counts of this clone. The chain is built from TRBV29-1 and TRBJ2-7; 8 bases align to TRBD1. The length of the CDR3 is 14 residues. Germline lookup yields CDR1 SQVTM and CDR2 ANQGSEA. V was clipped by 5 bases and J by 3 bases; unmatched bases: 9. In nucleotides, the CDR3 is TGCAGCGTTACCTTCGACAGGGGTCTCTACGAGCAGTACTTC. Amino acids: CSVTFDRGLYEQYF.

The chain combines TRBV30 with TRBJ1-1; no definite D call. The CDR3 runs 16 residues. Trimming took off 0 bases at V and 0 bases at J, with 14 bases between the two ends. Germline loops: CDR1 GTSNPN, CDR2 SVGIG (reference sequence). This CDR3 is CAWSVGPATMNTEAFF. DNA of the CDR3: TGTGCCTGGAGTGTAGGGCCAGCCACCATGAACACTGAAGCTTTCTTT. The full variable domain, in which reference TRBV30 and TRBJ1-1 provide the parts outside the CDR3, is SQTIHQWPATLVQPVGSPLSLECTVEGTSNPNLYWYRQAAGRGLQLLFYSVGIGQISSEVPQNLSASRPQDRQFILSSKKLLLSDSGFYLCAWSVGPATMNTEAFFGQGTRLTVV.

In this sample, this clone turned up many times. The chain carries TRBV2 and TRBJ2-5; no firm D call. V was shortened by 0 bases and J by 2 bases, with 7 bases between the two germline ends. The CDR3 has 14 amino acids. Germline assignment: CDR1 SNHLY and CDR2 FYNNEI. The CDR3 bases are TGTGCCAGCAGTGAAGCAAGGGTGCAAGAGACCCAGTACTTC. It codes for CASSEARVQETQYF.

The chain carries TRBV30 and TRBJ1-5, with D possibly TRBD1 on 5 matching bases. CDR1 is GTSNPN and CDR2 is SVGIG in the germline V gene (reference sequence). This CDR3 is built from 15 residues. V shed 0 bases and J shed 4 bases, with 13 bases lying between them. The CDR3 DNA sequence: TGTGCCTGGAGTGTATCGGGACTGGGGAATCAGCCCCAGCATTTT. Protein: CAWSVSGLGNQPQHF.

The chain uses TRBV4-3 and TRBJ1-6; no firm D call. The CDR3 spans 15 residues. Germline V CDR1 and CDR2: LGHNA, YSLEER. V was cut by 0 bases and J by 6 bases, with 9 bases left in between. CDR3: CASSQDRAANSPLHF. CDR3 DNA sequence: TGCGCCAGCAGCCAAGATAGGGCAGCTAATTCACCCCTCCACTTT.

The chain carries TRBV6-1 and TRBJ2-7, with TRBD1 matching over 8 bases. V lost 7 bases, J lost 5 bases, and 10 bases stayed unmatched. Germline loops: CDR1 MNHNS, CDR2 SASEGT. The CDR3 spans 14 residues. CDR3 DNA: TGTGCCAGCATAGACCCGACAGGGGCCCACGAGCAGTACTTC. It codes for CASIDPTGAHEQYF.

The rearrangement links TRBV7-9 to TRBJ2-1, with 8 bases that match TRBD2. The CDR3 spans 17 residues. J lost 0 bases, V lost 1 base, and 5 bases had no gene match. The V gene's germline CDR1 is SEHNR and CDR2 FQNEAQ (reference sequence). CDR3 region: CASSLDGGGTSYNEQFF. The CDR3 region has the DNA TGTGCCAGCAGCTTAGACGGCGGGGGGACCTCCTACAATGAGCAGTTCTTC.

The V gene is TRBV7-9, the J gene TRBJ2-3; possibly TRBD2 for D (6 bases). CDR3 length equals 13 residues. Germline V lookup: CDR1 SEHNR, CDR2 FQNEAQ (reference sequence). Trimming took off 6 bases at V and 6 bases at J, with 13 bases between the two ends. The CDR3 bases are TGTGCCAGCAGGGCGCGGGATCGGGATACGCAGTATTTT. It codes for CASRARDRDTQYF.

The genes are TRBV21-1 and TRBJ1-4. TRBV21-1 is designated a pseudogene. The CDR3 totals 14 residues. Here the CDR3 DNA reads TGTGCCAGCAGCAAGGGTGTATGTTGTGAAAAACTGTTTTTT. Its protein is CASSKGVCCEKLFF.

This chain uses TRBV6-1 with TRBJ2-3; D is unresolved. The CDR3 extends over 11 amino acids. Germline V gene lookup returns CDR1 MNHNS and CDR2 SASEGT. V lost 10 bases, J lost 6 bases, and 11 bases lay in between. Here the CDR3 DNA reads TGTGCCACATTACCCGGTGATACGCAGTATTTT. This gives the protein CATLPGDTQYF.